The source of this T cell receptor (beta chain) is a study of blood T cell repertoires in COVID-19. Across the whole study: T cells, B-cell-depleted T cells, or PBMCs provided the cDNA or gDNA that served as material.

In the authors' methods: Estimation of nucleated cell counts was performed using reference gene primer amplification. The protocol was immunoSEQ multiplex PCR, while the TCRdb copy is restricted to in-frame clones and leaves out a portion. That table furnishes V, J and clone size, whereas the DNA furnished D and trimming. The table lists about 150,000 clones, 65% to 90% of them singletons, with 8.4% in the top ten. Sequences were obtained from peripheral blood. The TCR was taken from a woman aged 60-70 years with active or convalescent COVID-19.

Here the CDR3 reads CASSLRTGDEKLFF. The CDR3 DNA reads as TGTGCCAGCAGTCTACGGACAGGGGATGAAAAACTGTTTTTT. V is TRBV28 and J is TRBJ1-4, with 9 nucleotides matching TRBD1. This CDR3 region has 14 residues. The V gene end was trimmed by 5 bases and the J gene end by 6 bases; junction bases not matched to a gene: 4. Germline V lookup: CDR1 MDHEN, CDR2 SYDVKM.